Listed here are 18 T cell receptor beta chains from one sample, sequenced in a study of T cell repertoires in cytomegalovirus infection. TCRdb re-analysed the reads in MiXCR, keeping a single row per CDR3 protein. The profile covers 250,000 to 300,000 distinct CDR3 sequences, with over 8% appearing a single time and roughly 16% taken by the ten largest. Sequenced sample: PBMCs. These receptors were obtained from a human donor in good health (CMV status not recorded). Some clones in this sample may be carry-over from other donors' samples.

The table lists this clonotype with many counts. The chain employs TRBV24-1 and TRBJ2-1; possibly TRBD1 for D (5 bases). The V gene's germline CDR1 is KGHDR and CDR2 SFDVKD. The V and J ends lost 2 bases and 9 bases respectively, with 16 bases between them. This CDR3 has 15 residues. The CDR3 spells CATSDWGLPVSEQFF. Written as DNA, the CDR3 is TGTGCCACCAGTGATTGGGGCCTGCCCGTGAGTGAGCAGTTCTTC.

This clonotype was picked up many times. The chain recombines TRBV28 with TRBJ1-1; no clear D gene. V gave up 3 bases and J gave up 2 bases, with 13 bases separating them. CDR3 length equals 15 residues. The germline gives CDR1 MDHEN, CDR2 SYDVKM. The CDR3 sequence: CASSFLIGVNTEAFF. Here the CDR3 DNA reads TGTGCCAGCAGTTTTCTAATTGGGGTTAACACTGAAGCTTTCTTT.

The table lists this clonotype with many counts. The gene calls are TRBV7-2 and TRBJ1-2; perhaps TRBD1 as D (5 bases). Trimming stripped 2 bases from V and 4 bases from J, with 17 bases between. The CDR3 is made up of 16 amino acids. Germline-derived CDR1 and CDR2 are SGHTA and FQGNSA. The CDR3, as DNA: TGTGCCAGCAGCTTATTATTATTGGGGCAGCTCTATGGCTACACCTTC. Translating gives CASSLLLLGQLYGYTF.

V and J are TRBV11-2 and TRBJ2-4; D gene unclear. CDR1 is SGHAT, CDR2 FQNNGV, per germline. The germline V and J ends were trimmed by 3 bases and 2 bases, with 8 bases remaining between them. The CDR3 contains 14 residues. In nucleotides, the CDR3 is TGTGCCAGCAGCTTCGCCGGCTCCAAAAACATTCAGTACTTC. It encodes CASSFAGSKNIQYF.

This clonotype has ten or more counts. The chain is built from TRBV6-1 and TRBJ2-1; 12 nucleotides agree with TRBD2. This CDR3 has 15 amino acids. V lost 6 bases and J lost 9; bases outside the gene matches: 9. Germline CDR1 is MNHNS and CDR2 is SASEGT. The CDR3 bases are TGTGCCAGCAGCCCGACTAGCGGGAGTTCAACTGAGCAGTTCTTC. Encoded protein: CASSPTSGSSTEQFF.

The sample holds a few counts of this clonotype. The V and J genes are TRBV12-3 or TRBV12-4 and TRBJ1-2; D is undetermined. The CDR3 has 14 residues. Between the trimmed V and J ends, which lost 6 bases and 2 bases, there was a span of 13 bases. This chain's CDR3 is CASSRTDGNYGYTF. The DNA of the CDR3 is TGTGCCAGCAGCCGGACGGACGGGAACTATGGCTACACCTTC.

This clonotype showed up many times. The chain is built from TRBV30 and TRBJ1-2; TRBD1 aligns across 10 bases. V shed 1 base, J shed 7 bases, and the junction held 6 bases outside the gene matches. This CDR3 spans 14 amino acids. Per the germline V gene, CDR1 is GTSNPN and CDR2 is SVGIG (reference sequence). The CDR3 region is CAWSGTGGNRGYTF. CDR3 sequence (DNA): TGTGCCTGGAGTGGGACAGGGGGTAATCGTGGCTACACCTTC. Based on the CDR3 plus reference TRBV30 and TRBJ1-2, the full variable domain is SQTIHQWPATLVQPVGSPLSLECTVEGTSNPNLYWYRQAAGRGLQLLFYSVGIGQISSEVPQNLSASRPQDRQFILSSKKLLLSDSGFYLCAWSGTGGNRGYTFGSGTRLTVV.

This clonotype came up many times. The chain joins TRBV12-3 or TRBV12-4 to TRBJ2-7; 12 nucleotides line up with TRBD1. The CDR3 totals 16 residues. Unmatched junction bases numbered 12, after V lost 6 bases and J lost 6 bases. CDR3 sequence (DNA): TGTGCCAGCAGGGGGGGCTTAGGGACAGGGGGCGGCGAGCAGTACTTC. Encoded protein: CASRGGLGTGGGEQYF.

This clonotype was counted ten times or more. One end of the junction does not line up with germline, which may come from a read error. This sequence joins TRBV4-1 and TRBJ1-5; 10 bases align to TRBD1. Germline V lookup: CDR1 MGHRA, CDR2 YSYEKL. The CDR3 has 16 residues. The CDR3 DNA is TGTGCCAGCAGCCCCGGGACAGGGGATAGCAATCAGCCCCAGCATTTT. This encodes CASSPGTGDSNQPQHF.

The sample holds a few counts of this clonotype. The chain is built from TRBV5-1 and TRBJ2-5; D not resolved. CDR3 length equals 12 residues. Germline CDR1 reads SGHRS; CDR2 reads YFSETQ. Between the trimmed V and J ends, which lost 3 bases and 2 bases, there was a span of 5 bases. CDR3 sequence: CASSSNQETQYF. In nucleotides, the CDR3 is TGCGCCAGCAGCTCCAATCAAGAGACCCAGTACTTC.

This clonotype occurred many times. This chain links TRBV7-8 with TRBJ2-1; unclear D gene. Trimming left V 1 base short and J 2 bases short, with 12 bases between. CDR1 is SGHVS and CDR2 is FQNEAQ in the germline V gene. The CDR3 runs 16 residues. The CDR3 sequence: CASSLEATSAYNEQFF. Written as DNA, the CDR3 is TGTGCCAGCAGCTTAGAGGCCACAAGTGCCTACAATGAGCAGTTCTTC.

This clonotype was seen ten or more times. The chain carries TRBV12-3 or TRBV12-4 and TRBJ1-3; D unclear. The CDR3 has 13 residues. The V gene lost 5 bases and the J gene lost 0 bases, with 5 bases spanning the gap. CDR3 in amino acids: CASSPYSGNTIYF. CDR3 bases: TGTGCCAGCAGTCCCTACTCTGGAAACACCATATATTTT.

This clonotype was counted at least ten times. The chain links TRBV24-1 to TRBJ2-5; no reliable D call. CDR3 size: 17 residues. The ends were cut back, 1 base at V and 1 base at J, with 15 bases in the middle. CDR1 and CDR2 from the germline V gene are KGHDR and SFDVKD. The CDR3 region is CATSDFKIGGVQETQYF. The CDR3 DNA reads as TGTGCCACCAGTGATTTTAAGATCGGTGGGGTCCAAGAGACCCAGTACTTC.

Notes on this clonotype: An end of the junction does not agree with germline; a read error may underlie this. This sequence joins TRBV6-8 and TRBJ2-2; D is possibly TRBD2 (5 bases). The CDR3 has 14 amino acids. Germline CDR1 and CDR2: MNHGY and SAAAGT. The CDR3 protein is CPSGLDKGTGELFF. The CDR3 nucleotides read TGTCCCAGCGGCCTCGACAAGGGCACCGGGGAGCTGTTTTTT.

This clonotype has a count of ten or more. The J gene is TRBJ2-2, the V gene TRBV5-5, with D unclear. Trimming stripped 4 bases from V and 0 bases from J, with 10 bases between. Germline V lookup: CDR1 SGHKS, CDR2 YYEKEE (reference sequence). The CDR3 is made up of 15 amino acids. The CDR3 nucleotides are TGTGCCAGCAGCCACACACACGCGAACACCGGGGAGCTGTTTTTT. Amino acids: CASSHTHANTGELFF. The variable domain in full, with the rest retrieved from reference TRBV5-5 and TRBJ2-2, is DAGVTQSPTHLIKTRGQQVTLRCSPISGHKSVSWYQQVLGQGPQFIFQYYEKEERGRGNFPDRFSARQFPNYSSELNVNALLLGDSALYLCASSHTHANTGELFFGEGSRLTVL.

This clonotype was seen repeatedly, ten times or more. The V call is TRBV7-2, the J call TRBJ2-2; no clear D gene. V was clipped by 5 bases and J by 0 bases, with 13 bases between them. This CDR3 is 16 amino acids long. Per germline, CDR1 SGHTA and CDR2 FQGNSA. CDR3 residues: CASSPQLLANTGELFF. CDR3 coding DNA: TGTGCCAGCAGCCCCCAGTTGCTCGCGAACACCGGGGAGCTGTTTTTT.

V gene TRBV28 combines with J gene TRBJ1-1; 7 bases are shared with TRBD1. This CDR3 spans 16 amino acids. V trimming: 7 bases; J trimming: 0 bases; junction bases outside the gene matches: 11. Germline CDR1 reads MDHEN; CDR2 reads SYDVKM. The DNA for the CDR3 is TGTGCCAGCACTCTAATCGACAGGGTATTGAACACTGAAGCTTTCTTT. Translated: CASTLIDRVLNTEAFF.

This clonotype was detected many times. The chain carries TRBV20-1 and TRBJ1-1, with D perhaps matching TRBD1 (6 bases). The V end was cut by 6 bases, the J end by 3 bases, with 20 bases between. This CDR3 region has 15 residues. The germline V gene has CDR1 DFQATT and CDR2 SNEGSKA (reference sequence). The CDR3 is CSAPVGGRGDTEAFF. The CDR3 DNA is TGCAGTGCCCCTGTGGGGGGCCGTGGGGACACTGAAGCTTTCTTT.